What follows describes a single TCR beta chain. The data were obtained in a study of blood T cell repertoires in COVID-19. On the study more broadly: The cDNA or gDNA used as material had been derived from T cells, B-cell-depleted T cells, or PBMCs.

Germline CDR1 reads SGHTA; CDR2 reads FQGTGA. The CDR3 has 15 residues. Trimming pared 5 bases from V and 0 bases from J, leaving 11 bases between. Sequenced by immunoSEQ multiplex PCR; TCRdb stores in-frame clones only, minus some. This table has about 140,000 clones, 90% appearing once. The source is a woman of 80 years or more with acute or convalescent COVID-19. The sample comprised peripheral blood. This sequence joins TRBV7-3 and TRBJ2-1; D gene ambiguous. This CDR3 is CASSPSASSYNEQFF. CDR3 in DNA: TGTGCCAGCAGCCCCAGCGCCAGCTCCTACAATGAGCAGTTCTTC.